Each of the 6 T cell receptor beta chains below was sequenced from the same sample in a study of cytomegalovirus exposure and HLA in healthy donors. The protocol was immunoSEQ multiplex PCR, while the TCRdb copy is restricted to in-frame clones and leaves out a portion. The table shows 220,000 or so clones, with around four fifths occurring only once. What was sequenced was PBMCs. The receptors stem from a woman in her twenties or thirties in good health and CMV-seropositive.

The gene calls are TRBV10-3 and TRBJ1-1; D is uncertain. Germline assignment: CDR1 ENHRY and CDR2 SYGVKD. The CDR3 is 12 residues long. Trimming stripped 4 bases from V and 7 bases from J, with 10 bases between. CDR3 sequence: CAISGGHNEAFF. Here the CDR3 DNA reads TGTGCCATCAGTGGAGGGCATAATGAAGCTTTCTTT.

In this sample, this clone turned up a few times. The rearrangement joins TRBV5-1 to TRBJ2-3, with D tentatively TRBD2 (6 bases). V was clipped by 4 bases and J by 13 bases, with 13 bases between them. The CDR3 is 11 residues long. Germline V gives CDR1 SGHRS, CDR2 YFSETQ. CDR3 sequence: CASSPGDSEYF. The CDR3, as DNA: TGCGCCAGCAGCCCCGGGGACTCCGAGTATTTT.

V gene TRBV30 combines with J gene TRBJ1-5, with 9 bases lining up with TRBD1. This CDR3 region has 13 residues. The germline V gene has CDR1 GTSNPN and CDR2 SVGIG (reference sequence). The J segment lost 7 bases and the V segment lost 4 bases, leaving 5 bases of the junction unmatched. This CDR3 reads CAWNPGQGQPQHF. The CDR3 DNA sequence: TGTGCCTGGAACCCGGGACAGGGCCAGCCCCAGCATTTT.

V usage is TRBV28 and J usage is TRBJ1-5; D call uncertain. The germline V and J ends were trimmed by 5 bases and 4 bases, with 9 bases remaining between them. CDR3 length: 13 residues. The germline V gene encodes CDR1 MDHEN and CDR2 SYDVKM. CDR3 loop: CASSGGINQPQHF. In DNA, the CDR3 is TGTGCCAGCAGTGGAGGGATTAATCAGCCCCAGCATTTT.

The V and J genes are TRBV11-1 and TRBJ1-1; D not resolved. V dropped 5 bases and J dropped 5 bases, with 12 bases sitting between them. Germline CDR1 is SGHAT and CDR2 is FQDESV (reference sequence). The CDR3 sequence is 13 residues long. The CDR3 is CASSLGLSTEAFF. The DNA of the CDR3 is TGTGCCAGCAGCCTAGGGTTGTCAACTGAAGCTTTCTTT. Full variable domain (remainder filled in from reference TRBV11-1 and TRBJ1-1): EAEVAQSPRYKITEKSQAVAFWCDPISGHATLYWYRQILGQGPELLVQFQDESVVDDSQLPKDRFSAERLKGVDSTLKIQPAELGDSAMYLCASSLGLSTEAFFGQGTRLTVV.

V usage is TRBV27 and J usage is TRBJ2-3, with D unresolved. CDR1 and CDR2 (germline): MNHEY, SMNVEV (reference sequence). V lost 3 bases and J lost 7, with 14 bases in between. This CDR3 has 14 amino acids. The CDR3 region is CASSLKASKYTQYF. The CDR3 bases are TGTGCCAGCAGTTTGAAAGCCTCCAAGTATACGCAGTATTTT.